The rows below give T cell receptor beta chains drawn from one sample of a study of regulatory T cells in long-lasting Graves disease. From the multiplex PCR reads, TCRdb called clonotypes with MiXCR, one entry per CDR3 protein. Among 300,000 to 450,000 distinct CDR3 sequences listed, roughly 15% were seen once. Sample: peripheral blood mononuclear cells (PBMCs), taken at new diagnosis, from a patient treated with antithyroid drugs. All receptors come from a female donor with Graves disease. CDR3s include the opening cysteine and the closing phenylalanine or tryptophan. The order of the fields is clone size, V gene, J gene, CDR3 protein. Rows give clone size only sometimes, using once, few, many, or a class for an expanded clone.

>many|TRBV6-1|TRBJ2-2
CASRGLDAGGGELFF
>many|TRBV9|TRBJ2-1
CASSVGGRVSSYNEQFF
>many|TRBV11-2|TRBJ1-2
CASSRGQEEGYTF
>many|TRBV6-1|TRBJ2-4
CASRKGHRTDAKNIQYF
>many|TRBV28|TRBJ1-5
CASSLEANQPQHF
>-|TRBV13|TRBJ2-5
CASSLLVSRNEETQYF
>many|TRBV20-1|TRBJ1-5
CSARDEQGRSNQPQHF
>many|TRBV7-2|TRBJ1-2
CASSAQGGGGYTF
>few|TRBV9|TRBJ2-2
CASSETYPGELFF
>few|TRBV13|TRBJ2-2
CASSLVRGESTGELFF
>many|TRBV2|TRBJ1-6
CASSDRGQGSPLHF
>many|TRBV19|TRBJ2-7
CASSPDRLSGYEQYF
>once|TRBV11-2|TRBJ1-2
CASSLDRVAGYTF
>many|TRBV10-3|TRBJ1-2
CAISESGGIGPGYTF
>few|TRBV9|TRBJ1-2
CASSVAGGRGYGYTF
>-|TRBV27|TRBJ1-6
CASSRVQAVGPSPLHF
>many|TRBV20-1|TRBJ1-1
CSAAGDAGQGTEAFF
>-|TRBV5-1|TRBJ2-1
CASSLAGQLRNEQFF
>-|TRBV12-3/TRBV12-4|TRBJ2-5
CASRASGDPLQETQYF
>-|TRBV28|TRBJ2-7
CASSPFKGSYEQYF
>-|TRBV24-1|TRBJ2-5
CATSAGTQETQYF
>-|TRBV7-9|TRBJ2-7
CASSLEGTVSYEQYF
>-|TRBV18|TRBJ1-6
CASSPTGGDSPLHF
>many|TRBV7-3|TRBJ2-1
CASSLRSAVPSNSYNEQFF
>-|TRBV19|TRBJ2-2
CASSGTLGGELFF
>many|TRBV20-1|TRBJ1-2
CSARSPGGYYGYTF
>few|TRBV6-1|TRBJ1-1
CASSADGQGFTEAFF
>many|TRBV12-3/TRBV12-4|TRBJ1-5
CASRTASSNQPQHF
>many|TRBV3-1|TRBJ1-2
CASSHAPDGYTF
>many|TRBV6-5|TRBJ1-1
CASSYYWGPNTEAFF
>many|TRBV6-2/TRBV6-3|TRBJ1-2
CASNLNRDNYGYTF
>many|TRBV7-2|TRBJ2-5
CAIRLAGGPETQYF
>many|TRBV28|TRBJ2-7
CASSLPSSGLSSYEQYF
>many|TRBV27|TRBJ2-7
CASSLPDRGLNEQYF
>many|TRBV5-1|TRBJ2-2
CASSLDRLNTGELFF
>many|TRBV19|TRBJ1-2
CASSIGSDTNYGYTF
>-|TRBV6-1|TRBJ1-4
CASSELPGRGHEKLFF
>many|TRBV7-9|TRBJ2-3
CASSYSTSGGDTQYF
>many|TRBV29-1|TRBJ1-1
CSVVGTVRDGTEAFF
>few|TRBV20-1|TRBJ2-3
CSARDPASGSVTDTQYF
>many|TRBV5-6|TRBJ2-7
CASSFGQGIYEQYF
>many|TRBV2|TRBJ1-2
CASSPDKTGRGYTF
>-|TRBV6-2/TRBV6-3|TRBJ2-1
CASRAPAGVGAWEQFF
>many|TRBV7-2|TRBJ2-7
CASSLTSGDFYEQYF
>many|TRBV6-1|TRBJ1-1
CASTQTRGGTEAFF